These 5 T cell receptor beta chains came from one sample sequenced in a study of T cell repertoires in cytomegalovirus infection. TCRdb recomputed calls from the reads with MiXCR, one row per CDR3 protein. The sample yields about 230,000 distinct CDR3 sequences, under 25% seen once. The sequencing input was CD8+ T cells from PBMCs. These receptors were collected from a human donor in good health (CMV status not recorded). Some clones in this sample may be carry-over from other donors' samples.

The chain recombines TRBV11-2 with TRBJ2-2; D could derive from TRBD1 or TRBD2 (5 bases each). Germline V gives CDR1 SGHAT, CDR2 FQNNGV. V gave up 5 bases and J gave up 1 base, with 11 bases separating them. The CDR3 length is 15 residues. DNA of the CDR3: TGTGCCAGCAGCGGGGGAGCGGTGAACACCGGGGAGCTGTTTTTT. The encoded protein is CASSGGAVNTGELFF.

The table lists this clonotype with a few counts. This chain uses TRBV7-9 with TRBJ1-1; the D is unclear. Germline CDR1 reads SEHNR; CDR2 reads FQNEAQ (reference sequence). The V end was cut by 5 bases, the J end by 0 bases, with 10 bases between. CDR3 size: 14 residues. The chain's CDR3 is CASSPPRLNTEAFF. The CDR3 nucleotides read TGTGCCAGCAGCCCGCCGCGGTTGAACACTGAAGCTTTCTTT.

There are many counts of this clonotype. This rearrangement joins TRBV7-9 to TRBJ2-2, with 10 nucleotides matching TRBD2. From germline, CDR1 is SEHNR and CDR2 FQNEAQ (reference sequence). The junction had 7 bases not matched to a gene; V was cut back by 3 bases and J by 6 bases. The CDR3 contains 16 residues. The DNA of the CDR3 is TGTGCCAGCAGCTTTAAGGCTAGCGGGGGTTCCGGGGAGCTGTTTTTT. Translation gives CASSFKASGGSGELFF.

This clonotype has at least ten counts. The chain combines TRBV7-9 with TRBJ1-1; TRBD1 might be the D (5 bases). The ends were cut back, 5 bases at V and 1 base at J, with 14 bases in the middle. The CDR3 is 15 amino acids. In germline, CDR1 is SEHNR, CDR2 FQNEAQ (reference sequence). The CDR3: CASSPSGRANTEAFF. CDR3 sequence (DNA): TGTGCCAGCAGCCCAAGCGGCAGGGCGAACACTGAAGCTTTCTTT.

This clonotype was observed many times. The chain is built from TRBV3-1 and TRBJ1-1; maybe TRBD1 (5 bases). The CDR3 has 16 amino acids. Germline V CDR1 and CDR2: LGHDT, YNNKEL (reference sequence). V gave up 1 base and J gave up 0 bases, with 12 bases separating them. The CDR3 protein is CASSQGVGTLNTEAFF. DNA for the CDR3: TGTGCCAGCAGCCAAGGTGTTGGGACCCTGAACACTGAAGCTTTCTTT.